These T cell receptor beta chains were read from a single sample in a study of shared clonotypes between healthy human individuals. TCRdb keeps only in-frame clones here, not all; method: immunoSEQ multiplex PCR. The sample lists about 700,000 clones, about 90% occurring once. Sequencing used naive CD8+ T cells sorted from blood. The source is a man aged 25 to 45 in good health. Each CDR3 is given with its conserved first and last residue. The D gene is left open where the match is weak. Some rows mark clone size as missing; the rest say once, few, many or name a class of expanded clone.

TRBV5-1	TRBJ1-2	-	-	TGCGCCAGCTTTGGGGAGGGCCTCTATGGCTACACCTTC	CASFGEGLYGYTF
TRBV7-9	TRBJ2-1	-	TRBD2	TGTGCCAGCAGCTCCGGGACTAGCGGAGGGCGTCATGAGCAGTTCTTC	CASSSGTSGGRHEQFF
TRBV7-6	TRBJ2-1	-	TRBD2	TGTGCCAGCAGCTTAGAACTAGCGGGAGAAAAAAATGAGCAGTTCTTC	CASSLELAGEKNEQFF
TRBV6-1	TRBJ1-5	-	-	TGTGCCAGCAGTGAGGCGCAATACAGGGTTAGCAATCAGCCCCAGCATTTT	CASSEAQYRVSNQPQHF
TRBV13	TRBJ2-1	-	-	TGTGCCAGCAGCTCCCGGGACAACTACAATGAGCAGTTCTTC	CASSSRDNYNEQFF
TRBV28	TRBJ2-4	-	-	TGTGCCAGCAGTCCTCAGGGATACATTCAGTACTTC	CASSPQGYIQYF
TRBV4-3	TRBJ2-2	-	TRBD1	TGCGCCAGCAGCCACACAGGGGGTGTATCCGGGGAGCTGTTTTTT	CASSHTGGVSGELFF
TRBV28	TRBJ2-1	many	TRBD2	TGTGCCAGCAGTTTCGGAACTAGCGGTAGCTCCTACAATGAGCAGTTCTTC	CASSFGTSGSSYNEQFF
TRBV27	TRBJ1-5	-	-	TGTGCCAGCAGTTGGGGCCCCCATCAGCCCCAGCATTTT	CASSWGPHQPQHF
TRBV27	TRBJ2-7	-	TRBD1	TGTGCCAGCGGTTGGACAGGGGGCTACGAGCAGTACTTC	CASGWTGGYEQYF
TRBV7-9	TRBJ2-1	-	TRBD2	TGTGCCAGCAGTTTAACCCCTAGCGGGATGTACAATGAGCAGTTCTTC	CASSLTPSGMYNEQFF
TRBV2	TRBJ2-2	-	-	TGTGCCAGCAGAAGATTGGGGGGATCGAACACCGGGGAGCTGTTTTTT	CASRRLGGSNTGELFF
TRBV27	TRBJ1-5	-	-	TGTGCCAGCAGTTCATACAGGGAGAGTAATCAGCCCCAGCATTTT	CASSSYRESNQPQHF